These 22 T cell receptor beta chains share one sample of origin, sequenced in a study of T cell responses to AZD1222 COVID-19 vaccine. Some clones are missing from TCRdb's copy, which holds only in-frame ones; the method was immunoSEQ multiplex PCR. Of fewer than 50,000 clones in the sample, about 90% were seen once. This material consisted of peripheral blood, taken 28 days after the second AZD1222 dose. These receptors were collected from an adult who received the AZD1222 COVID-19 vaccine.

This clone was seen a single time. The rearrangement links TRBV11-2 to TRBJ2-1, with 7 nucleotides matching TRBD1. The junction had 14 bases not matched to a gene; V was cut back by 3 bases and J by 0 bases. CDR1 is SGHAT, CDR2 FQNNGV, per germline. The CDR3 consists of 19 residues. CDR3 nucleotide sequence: TGTGCCAGCAGCTTCCGGGGACAGTCGGTTTATCGCTCCTACAATGAGCAGTTCTTC. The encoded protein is CASSFRGQSVYRSYNEQFF.

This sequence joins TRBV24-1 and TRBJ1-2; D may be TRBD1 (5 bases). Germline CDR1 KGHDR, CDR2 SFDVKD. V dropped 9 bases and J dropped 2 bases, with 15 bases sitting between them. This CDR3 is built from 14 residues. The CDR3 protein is CATDDSLPNYGYTF. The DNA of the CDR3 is TGTGCCACCGACGACAGCCTGCCCAACTATGGCTACACCTTC.

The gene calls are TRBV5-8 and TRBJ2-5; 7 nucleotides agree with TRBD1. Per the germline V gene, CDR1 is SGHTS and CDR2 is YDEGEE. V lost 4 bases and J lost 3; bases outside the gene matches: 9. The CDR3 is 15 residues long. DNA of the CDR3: TGTGCCAGCAGCGAGGGGACAGCTCGGGAAGAGACCCAGTACTTC. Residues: CASSEGTAREETQYF.

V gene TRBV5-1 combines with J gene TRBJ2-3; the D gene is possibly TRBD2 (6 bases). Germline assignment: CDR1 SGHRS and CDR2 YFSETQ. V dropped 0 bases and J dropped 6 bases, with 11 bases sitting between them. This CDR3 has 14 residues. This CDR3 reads CASSLGSGRDTQYF. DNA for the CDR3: TGCGCCAGCAGCTTGGGATCGGGGAGGGATACGCAGTATTTT. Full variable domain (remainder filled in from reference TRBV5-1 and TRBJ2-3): KAGVTQTPRYLIKTRGQQVTLSCSPISGHRSVSWYQQTPGQGLQFLFEYFSETQRNKGNFPGRFSGRQFSNSRSEMNVSTLELGDSALYLCASSLGSGRDTQYFGPGTRLTVL.

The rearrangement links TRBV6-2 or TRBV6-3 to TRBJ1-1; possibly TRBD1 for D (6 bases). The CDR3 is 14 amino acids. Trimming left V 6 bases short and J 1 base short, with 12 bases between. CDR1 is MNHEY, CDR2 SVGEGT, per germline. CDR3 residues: CASSPTGPNTEAFF. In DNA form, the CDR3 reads TGTGCCAGCAGCCCAACAGGGCCGAACACTGAAGCTTTCTTT.

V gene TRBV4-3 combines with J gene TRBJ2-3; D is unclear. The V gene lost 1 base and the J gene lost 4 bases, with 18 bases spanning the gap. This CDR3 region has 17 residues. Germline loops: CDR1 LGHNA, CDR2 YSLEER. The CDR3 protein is CASSQGLLWSGADTQYF. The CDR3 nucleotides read TGCGCCAGCAGCCAAGGACTGCTGTGGAGTGGTGCAGATACGCAGTATTTT.

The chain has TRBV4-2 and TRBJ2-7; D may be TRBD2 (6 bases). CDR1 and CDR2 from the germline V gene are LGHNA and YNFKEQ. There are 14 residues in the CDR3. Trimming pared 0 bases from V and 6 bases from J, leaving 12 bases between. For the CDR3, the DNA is TGTGCCAGCAGCCAAGATAGCGGTTCCGGCGAGCAGTACTTC. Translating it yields CASSQDSGSGEQYF.

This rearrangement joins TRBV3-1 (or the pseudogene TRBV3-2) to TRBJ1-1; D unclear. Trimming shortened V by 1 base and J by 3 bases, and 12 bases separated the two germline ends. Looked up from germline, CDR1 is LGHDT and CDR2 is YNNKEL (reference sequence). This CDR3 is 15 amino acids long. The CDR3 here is CASSQGGTWDTEAFF. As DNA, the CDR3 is TGTGCCAGCAGCCAAGGTGGAACCTGGGACACTGAAGCTTTCTTT.

CDR3 sequence: CASSLDPPLAGGTDTQYF. CDR3 coding DNA: TGTGCCAGCAGCTTAGATCCACCCCTAGCGGGGGGGACAGATACGCAGTATTTT. The V and J genes are TRBV11-3 and TRBJ2-3, with TRBD2 matching over 12 bases. CDR3 size: 18 residues. V lost 0 bases and J lost 3; bases outside the gene matches: 7. CDR1 is SGHNT, CDR2 YENEEA, per germline.

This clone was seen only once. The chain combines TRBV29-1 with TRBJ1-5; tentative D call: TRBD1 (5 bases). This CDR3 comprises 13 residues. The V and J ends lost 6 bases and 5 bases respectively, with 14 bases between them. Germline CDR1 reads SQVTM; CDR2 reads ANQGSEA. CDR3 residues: CSVGGGRDQPQHF. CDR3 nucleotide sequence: TGCAGCGTGGGGGGAGGCAGGGATCAGCCCCAGCATTTT.

The DNA for the CDR3 is TGTGCCAGCAGTGGTTTAAGCGGGGGGGCATCCAATGAGCAGTTCTTC. Protein sequence: CASSGLSGGASNEQFF. J is TRBJ2-1 and V is TRBV6-1, with 10 nucleotides matching TRBD2. The CDR3 is 16 amino acids. CDR1 is MNHNS, CDR2 SASEGT, per germline. With V trimmed by 4 bases and J by 6 bases, 9 bases remained unmatched.

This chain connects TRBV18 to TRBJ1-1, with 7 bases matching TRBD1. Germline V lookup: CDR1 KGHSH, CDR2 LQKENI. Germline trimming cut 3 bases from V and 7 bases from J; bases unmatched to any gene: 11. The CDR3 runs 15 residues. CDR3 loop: CASSPPNRGRFEAFF. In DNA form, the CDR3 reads TGTGCCAGCTCACCGCCGAACAGGGGCCGATTTGAAGCTTTCTTT. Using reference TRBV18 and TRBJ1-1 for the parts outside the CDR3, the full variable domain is NAGVMQNPRHLVRRRGQEARLRCSPMKGHSHVYWYRQLPEEGLKFMVYLQKENIIDESGMPKERFSAEFPKEGPSILRIQQVVRGDSAAYFCASSPPNRGRFEAFFGQGTRLTVV.

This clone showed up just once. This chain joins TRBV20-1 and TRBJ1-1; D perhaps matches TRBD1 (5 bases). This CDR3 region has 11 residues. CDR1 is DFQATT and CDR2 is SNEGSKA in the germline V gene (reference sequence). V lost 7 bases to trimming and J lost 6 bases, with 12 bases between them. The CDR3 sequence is CSVNRQSEAFF. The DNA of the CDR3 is TGCAGTGTCAACCGACAGTCTGAAGCTTTCTTT.

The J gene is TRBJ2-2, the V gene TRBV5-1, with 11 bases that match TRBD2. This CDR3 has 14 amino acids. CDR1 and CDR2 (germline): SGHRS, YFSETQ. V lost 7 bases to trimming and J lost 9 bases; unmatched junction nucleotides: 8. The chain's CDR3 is CASCALAGDRELFF. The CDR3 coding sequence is TGCGCCAGCTGTGCACTAGCGGGGGACCGGGAGCTGTTTTTT.

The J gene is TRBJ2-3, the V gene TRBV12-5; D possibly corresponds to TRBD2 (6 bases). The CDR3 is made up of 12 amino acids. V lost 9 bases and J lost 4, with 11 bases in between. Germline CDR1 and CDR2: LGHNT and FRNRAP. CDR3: CASSGGSDTQYF. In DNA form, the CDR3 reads TGTGCTAGCTCTGGGGGGTCAGATACGCAGTATTTT.

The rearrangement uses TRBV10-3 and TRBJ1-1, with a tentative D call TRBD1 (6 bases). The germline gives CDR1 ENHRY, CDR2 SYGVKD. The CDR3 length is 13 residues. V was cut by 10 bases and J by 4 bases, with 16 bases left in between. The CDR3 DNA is TGTGCCAGCGAGGACAGCCCCGGCACTGAAGCTTTCTTT. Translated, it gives CASEDSPGTEAFF.

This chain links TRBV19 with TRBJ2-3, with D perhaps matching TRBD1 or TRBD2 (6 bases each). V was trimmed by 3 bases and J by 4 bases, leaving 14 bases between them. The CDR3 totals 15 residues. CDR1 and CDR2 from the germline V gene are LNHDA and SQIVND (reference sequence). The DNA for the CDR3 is TGTGCCAGTAGTATTGTTTCGGGGGCGGCAGATACGCAGTATTTT. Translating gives CASSIVSGAADTQYF. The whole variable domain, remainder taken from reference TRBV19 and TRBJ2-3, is DGGITQSPKYLFRKEGQNVTLSCEQNLNHDAMYWYRQDPGQGLRLIYYSQIVNDFQKGDIAEGYSVSREKKESFPLTVTSAQKNPTAFYLCASSIVSGAADTQYFGPGTRLTVL.

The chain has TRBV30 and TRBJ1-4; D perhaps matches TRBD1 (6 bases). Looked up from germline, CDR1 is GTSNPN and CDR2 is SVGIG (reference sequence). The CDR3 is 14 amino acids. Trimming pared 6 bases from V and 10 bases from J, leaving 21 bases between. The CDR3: CACYRAGEGGKLFF. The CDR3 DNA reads TGTGCCTGCTACCGTGCGGGGGAAGGGGGAAAACTGTTTTTT. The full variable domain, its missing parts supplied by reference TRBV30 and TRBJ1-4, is SQTIHQWPATLVQPVGSPLSLECTVEGTSNPNLYWYRQAAGRGLQLLFYSVGIGQISSEVPQNLSASRPQDRQFILSSKKLLLSDSGFYLCACYRAGEGGKLFFGSGTQLSVL.

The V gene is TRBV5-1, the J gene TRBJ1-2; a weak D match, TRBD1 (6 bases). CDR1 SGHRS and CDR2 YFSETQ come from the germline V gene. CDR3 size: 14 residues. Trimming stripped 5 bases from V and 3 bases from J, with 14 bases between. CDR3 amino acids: CASRTGGADYGYTF. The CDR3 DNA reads TGCGCCAGCAGAACGGGGGGCGCGGACTATGGCTACACCTTC.

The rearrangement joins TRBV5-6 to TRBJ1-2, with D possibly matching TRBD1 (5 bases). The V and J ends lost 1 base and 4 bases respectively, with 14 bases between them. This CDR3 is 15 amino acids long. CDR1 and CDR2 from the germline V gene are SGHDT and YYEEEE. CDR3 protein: CASSLPQTEIYGYTF. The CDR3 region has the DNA TGTGCCAGCAGCTTGCCCCAGACAGAGATCTATGGCTACACCTTC.

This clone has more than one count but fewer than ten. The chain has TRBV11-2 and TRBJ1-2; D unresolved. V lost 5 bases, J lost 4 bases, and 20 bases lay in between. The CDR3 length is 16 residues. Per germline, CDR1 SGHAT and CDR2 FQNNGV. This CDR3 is CASSPDTSRFGYGYTF. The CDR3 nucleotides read TGTGCCAGCAGCCCTGATACGTCCAGGTTCGGCTATGGCTACACCTTC.

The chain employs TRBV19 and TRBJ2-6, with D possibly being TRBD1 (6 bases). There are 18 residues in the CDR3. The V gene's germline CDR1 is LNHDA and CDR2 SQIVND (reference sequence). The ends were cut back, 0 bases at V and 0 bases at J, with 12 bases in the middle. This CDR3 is CASSIDPPGASGANVLTF. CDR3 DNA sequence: TGTGCCAGTAGTATAGATCCCCCAGGGGCCTCTGGGGCCAACGTCCTGACTTTC.